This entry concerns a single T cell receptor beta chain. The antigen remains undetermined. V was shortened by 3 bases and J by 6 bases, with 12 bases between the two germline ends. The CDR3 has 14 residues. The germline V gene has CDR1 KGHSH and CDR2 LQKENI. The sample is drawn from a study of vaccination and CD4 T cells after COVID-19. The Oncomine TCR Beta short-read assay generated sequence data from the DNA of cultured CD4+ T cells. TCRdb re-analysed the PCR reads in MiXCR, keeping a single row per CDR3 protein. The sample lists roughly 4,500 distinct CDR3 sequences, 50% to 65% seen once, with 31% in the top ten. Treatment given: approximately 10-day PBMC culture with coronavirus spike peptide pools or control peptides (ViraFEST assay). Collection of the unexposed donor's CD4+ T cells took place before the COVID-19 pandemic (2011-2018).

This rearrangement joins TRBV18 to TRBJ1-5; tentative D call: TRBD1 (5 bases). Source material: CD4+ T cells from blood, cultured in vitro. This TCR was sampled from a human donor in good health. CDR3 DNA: TGTGCCAGCTCACCGGGCCAGGGTTTTCAGCCCCAGCATTTT. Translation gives CASSPGQGFQPQHF.